A selection of T cell receptor beta chains follows, all from one sample in a study of T cell responses to AZD1222 COVID-19 vaccine. The protocol was immunoSEQ multiplex PCR, while the TCRdb copy is restricted to in-frame clones and leaves out a portion. The sample contains around 89,000 clones, more than 75% of which appear only once. The specimen was peripheral blood, collected on day 0 of AZD1222 vaccination. The receptors were gathered from an adult in good health. The conserved cysteine and the conserved F or W are not part of the CDR3 here. Fields, in order: V gene, J gene, CDR3 protein.

>TRBV12-3/TRBV12-4|TRBJ1-1
ASGLQIREAF
>TRBV3-1/TRBV3-2|TRBJ2-1
ASSQWTSGGRGEQF
>TRBV5-1|TRBJ2-5
ASSPGLRKEETQY
>TRBV19|TRBJ2-6
ASSRGLTAGANVLT
>TRBV10-3|TRBJ2-7
AISGDRGFSYEQY
>TRBV11-2|TRBJ1-2
ASSRLEGGLGTNGYT
>TRBV6-2/TRBV6-3|TRBJ1-2
ASSPPLSSGGYT
>TRBV6-5|TRBJ1-1
ASSYQGIEAF
>TRBV6-2/TRBV6-3|TRBJ1-1
ASSYIGNTEAF
>TRBV19|TRBJ1-5
ASSISPRASNQPQH
>TRBV7-9|TRBJ1-1
ASSSRGGPNTEAF
>TRBV6-5|TRBJ2-7
ASSQRVSYEQY
>TRBV21-1|TRBJ1-5
ASSKAHRESNQPQH
>TRBV7-6|TRBJ2-7
ASSSATWTGWSYEQY
>TRBV6-5|TRBJ1-6
ASSFRAGYYNSPLH
>TRBV9|TRBJ2-2
ASRWSRGSSGELF
>TRBV18|TRBJ2-7
ASSPESSYEQY
>TRBV6-5|TRBJ1-3
ASSYPDRYSGNTIY
>TRBV4-2|TRBJ1-1
ASSQDRWRNTEAF
>TRBV30|TRBJ2-5
AWGGLPVIETQY
>TRBV3-1/TRBV3-2|TRBJ1-1
ASSAAGTGANAF
>TRBV3-1/TRBV3-2|TRBJ2-1
ASSQDGWKQF
>TRBV6-5|TRBJ1-4
ASRRQGEPNEKLF
>TRBV7-3|TRBJ1-6
ASSSHKDSPLH
>TRBV14|TRBJ1-2
ASSQDIVSYGYT
>TRBV20-1|TRBJ2-6
SASPTGSGANVLT
>TRBV28|TRBJ2-7
ASSRQYEQY
>TRBV7-2|TRBJ2-1
ASSKDRGSYNEQF
>TRBV5-1|TRBJ1-1
ASSQNRGGAF
>TRBV28|TRBJ1-1
ASRGWMEVEAF
>TRBV28|TRBJ1-2
ASSWTGGGYGYT
>TRBV4-2|TRBJ1-5
ASSQGTAGVQPQH
>TRBV5-6|TRBJ2-7
ASSGAGGEQY
>TRBV10-3|TRBJ1-1
AISEYRETEAF
>TRBV7-9|TRBJ1-1
ASTLWGAGGDNTEAF
>TRBV18|TRBJ2-7
ASSPQGPGVSYEQY
>TRBV19|TRBJ1-1
ASSIDGRGPSTEAF
>TRBV6-5|TRBJ1-1
ASSYSSQIPPSAF
>TRBV2|TRBJ1-2
ASSVRTGGYT
>TRBV4-3|TRBJ2-2
ASSQEPTEAYGGELF
>TRBV7-9|TRBJ2-1
ASSPVRSINEQF
>TRBV5-1|TRBJ1-1
ASSSFQSGTLNTEAF